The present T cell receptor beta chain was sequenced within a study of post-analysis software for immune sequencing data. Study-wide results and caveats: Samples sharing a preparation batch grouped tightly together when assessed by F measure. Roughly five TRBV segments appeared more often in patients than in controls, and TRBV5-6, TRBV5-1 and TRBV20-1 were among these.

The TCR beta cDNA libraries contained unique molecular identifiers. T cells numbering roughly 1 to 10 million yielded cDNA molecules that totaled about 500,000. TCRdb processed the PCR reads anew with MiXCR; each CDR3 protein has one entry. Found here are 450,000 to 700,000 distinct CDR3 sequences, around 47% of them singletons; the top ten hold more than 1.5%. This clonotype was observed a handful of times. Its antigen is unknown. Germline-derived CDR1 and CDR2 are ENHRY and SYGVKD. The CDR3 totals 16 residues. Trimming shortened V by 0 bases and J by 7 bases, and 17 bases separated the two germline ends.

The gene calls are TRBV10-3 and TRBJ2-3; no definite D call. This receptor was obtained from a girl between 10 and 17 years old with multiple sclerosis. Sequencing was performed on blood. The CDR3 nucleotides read TGTGCCATCAGTGAGTCGGCGTCCGGCATGAGATATACGCAGTATTTT. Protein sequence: CAISESASGMRYTQYF.